The text below deals with one TCR beta chain. The CDR3 runs 14 residues. The V and J ends lost 4 bases and 4 bases, in that order; junction bases with no gene match: 6. CDR1 and CDR2 from the germline V gene are SGHDT and YYEEEE. The sample comes from a study of blood T cell repertoires in COVID-19. Study context: From the United States, Italy and Spain came samples of acute and convalescent COVID-19. PBMCs, B-cell-depleted T cells, or T cells provided the cDNA or gDNA that made up the material.

Authors' data handling: Using reference gene primer amplification, nucleated cell counts were estimated. The repertoire was sequenced with immunoSEQ multiplex PCR; TCRdb's copy has only in-frame clones and lacks some. D and trimming were read from the DNA, whereas the V and J calls and clone size are those reported in that table. The data show about 150,000 clones, with approximately 90% seen just once and approximately 0.5% held by the top ten. The chain couples TRBV5-6 to TRBJ1-2, with 8 bases identical to TRBD1. The sequenced sample consisted of peripheral blood. This sequence was found in a man in his fifties or sixties with acute or convalescent COVID-19. Written as DNA, the CDR3 is TGTGCCAGCAGCCCTGGTGACAGGGGCTATGGCTACACCTTC. Translated: CASSPGDRGYGYTF.